This T cell receptor beta chain emerged from a study of cytomegalovirus exposure and HLA in healthy donors (dated by TCRdb to 2016 to 2017). Regarding the study in general: According to a later analysis, the approximately 130 validation repertoires were produced on the same platform as the approximately 690 repertoires of the first cohort. A separate validation cohort of some 130 different subjects was used in addition to the 666-subject first cohort. To predict cytomegalovirus infection status, the study brought together high-throughput TCR immunosequencing, statistical association of individual TCRs with disease status, and machine learning. The study aimed to test whether signatures of past pathogen exposure could be identified by cataloging public T cell receptors.

Separate from the approximately 700-subject first cohort, the validation cohort of about 120 subjects was the group to which the donors belonged. A remark on this clone: What this receptor recognizes is not known. Base qualities are not provided; no much larger clone lies one nucleotide away.

Library prep was done by the immunoSEQ multiplex PCR assay. Turning to the authors' computational methods: A statistical classification framework was built to diagnose cytomegalovirus status from the catalog of TCR beta chain sequences. What TCRdb holds here is the immuneACCESS table cut down to in-frame rearrangements. Part of the clones is not present; checked against another copy, under half of the missing clones reflect an unresolved V gene, and the others are unexplained. The V and J calls and clone size were taken over from that table, and D and trimming were inferred from the DNA. The sample table lists some 200,000 clones, 70% to 85% of them with a count of one. The biggest ten clones account for roughly 13% of the sample. General study outcomes and caveats: The classifier was reported to diagnose cytomegalovirus status with high specificity and sensitivity in both the original and validation cohorts. In a later analysis, TCRs clustered in the first cohort were found to also tend to co-occur in the 120 or so validation repertoires, with about 93% of cluster scores above 0. Three of the identified cytomegalovirus-associated TCR beta chains were confirmed in vitro to be specific for cytomegalovirus antigens. All 120 or so repertoires were used to score co-occurrence in the validation cohort in a later analysis, because that analysis had no HLA typing for the cohort. The study listed around 160 TCR beta chains as associated with cytomegalovirus. Most TCR sequences were seen in very few donors, while some public TCRs were found in many individuals. The authors suggested that the approach could potentially be generalized to other disease states and immunological phenotypes.

Material for sequencing was PBMCs. The receptor was isolated from a woman aged 25 to 39 in good health and CMV-seropositive.

The CDR3 is CASSRSKTQYF. Read as DNA, the sequence is TGTGCCAGCAGCCGCAGTAAGACCCAGTACTTC. The V gene is TRBV2 and the J gene is TRBJ2-5; the D segment cannot be called with confidence. CDR1 and CDR2 (SNHLY, FYNNEI) derive from the germline V gene. The CDR3, from cysteine to phenylalanine, totals 11 residues. The entry retains the CDR3 DNA only, 33 bases that are in frame from base 1. V is reduced by 6 bases and J by 6 bases, leaving a spacing of 8 bases between them.